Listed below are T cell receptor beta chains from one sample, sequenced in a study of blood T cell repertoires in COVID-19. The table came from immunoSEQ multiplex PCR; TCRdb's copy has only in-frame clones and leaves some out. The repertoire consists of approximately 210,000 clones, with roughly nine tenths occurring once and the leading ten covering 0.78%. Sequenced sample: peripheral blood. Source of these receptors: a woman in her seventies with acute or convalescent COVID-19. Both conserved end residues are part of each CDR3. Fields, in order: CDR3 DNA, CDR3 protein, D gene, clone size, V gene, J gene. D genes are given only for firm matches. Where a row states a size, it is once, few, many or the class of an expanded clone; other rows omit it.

TGTGCCAGCAGCTTAGCTGGCAGGGGGCAAGAGACCCAGTACTTC,CASSLAGRGQETQYF,TRBD1,-,TRBV11-2,TRBJ2-5
TGTGCCAGCAGTTTATTTCGCAGGGGAGAGCAGCCCCAGCATTTT,CASSLFRRGEQPQHF,-,-,TRBV28,TRBJ1-5
TGTGCCAGCAGCGCTGTGGCGGGAGTTCCCTACAATGAGCAGTTCTTC,CASSAVAGVPYNEQFF,TRBD2,-,TRBV5-5,TRBJ2-1
TGTGCCAGCAGCTTCGATGTGGGGGCACTGGAGACCCAGTACTTC,CASSFDVGALETQYF,-,-,TRBV5-5,TRBJ2-5
TGTGCCAGCTCGTTAGTCGGGACAGCTCGAGAGACCCAGTACTTC,CASSLVGTARETQYF,TRBD1,few,TRBV18,TRBJ2-5
TGTGCCAGCAGTGAGTACAGGGTTTACGAGCAGTACTTC,CASSEYRVYEQYF,-,-,TRBV2,TRBJ2-7
TGTGCTAGTGGTTTCCCTTCAGCGGGAGCCTACGAGCAGTACTTC,CASGFPSAGAYEQYF,TRBD2,few,TRBV12-5,TRBJ2-7
TGTGCCAGCAGCTTTATTTCCTACGAGCAGTACTTC,CASSFISYEQYF,-,-,TRBV7-2,TRBJ2-7
TGTGCCACCAGGGGACAGGGGAGTACCGGGGAGCTGTTTTTT,CATRGQGSTGELFF,TRBD1,once,TRBV24-1,TRBJ2-2
TGTGCCAGCAGTTTCCCCGACAGGGGGCTGAACTACGAGCAGTACTTC,CASSFPDRGLNYEQYF,TRBD1,-,TRBV28,TRBJ2-7
TGTGCCACCAGACAGGGGACGAATCAGCCCCAGCATTTT,CATRQGTNQPQHF,TRBD1,-,TRBV27,TRBJ1-5
TGTGCCAGCAGCTTAGGAGGAGGACTAGCGGGAGGCGATACAATGGAGCAGTTCTTC,CASSLGGGLAGGDTMEQFF,TRBD2,-,TRBV7-2,TRBJ2-1
TGTGCCAGCAGTCCACAGGGTCTACAAGTTTCACCCCTCCACTTT,CASSPQGLQVSPLHF,-,-,TRBV6-5,TRBJ1-6
TGTGCCAGCAGCGTAGGACCCCCGGACATCTACGAGCAGTACTTC,CASSVGPPDIYEQYF,-,-,TRBV9,TRBJ2-7
TGTGCCAGCAGCTTGGAAGCAGGGGTGCGTGAAAAACTGTTTTTT,CASSLEAGVREKLFF,-,-,TRBV11-1,TRBJ1-4
TGTGCCACCAGTGATTTAGACAGGGGGGCAGATACGCAGTATTTT,CATSDLDRGADTQYF,TRBD1,-,TRBV24-1,TRBJ2-3
TGTGCCAGCAGCCATGGCCCCAATCAGCCCCAGCATTTT,CASSHGPNQPQHF,-,-,TRBV3-1/TRBV3-2,TRBJ1-5
TGTGCCAGCAGTCCCCTCCTAGCCAGGGGGATTTCCTATAATTCACCCCTCCACTTT,CASSPLLARGISYNSPLHF,TRBD1,-,TRBV28,TRBJ1-6
TGTGCCAGCAGCTTGAGGATCACCCGGGGGAATGAGCAGTTCTTC,CASSLRITRGNEQFF,-,-,TRBV5-4,TRBJ2-1
TGTGCCAGCTCACCGGGACAGGCCGGAACTGAAGCTTTCTTT,CASSPGQAGTEAFF,TRBD1,-,TRBV18,TRBJ1-1
TGCGCCAGCTGTCCCCGGGGACAGGGTCCCTACGAGCAGTACTTC,CASCPRGQGPYEQYF,TRBD1,-,TRBV5-1,TRBJ2-7
TGTGCCACTTCCGGGACAGGCGACTATGGCTACACCTTC,CATSGTGDYGYTF,TRBD1,-,TRBV6-6,TRBJ1-2
TGTGCCAGCAGCTTAGCTGCGGTGTACGGGAGGACCTCCTACGAGCAGTACTTC,CASSLAAVYGRTSYEQYF,TRBD2,few,TRBV7-9,TRBJ2-7
TGCGCCAGCAGCTTGGAGGGACTAGCGGGCACAGATACGCAGTATTTT,CASSLEGLAGTDTQYF,TRBD2,few,TRBV5-1,TRBJ2-3
TGTGCCAGCAGCTTAGGGACAGGGGGCGGATACGAGCAGTACTTC,CASSLGTGGGYEQYF,TRBD1,-,TRBV7-8,TRBJ2-7
TGTGCCAGCAGCTTGGGCTTGAGCGGGGGGGCAAACATTCAGTACTTC,CASSLGLSGGANIQYF,TRBD2,-,TRBV7-2,TRBJ2-4
TGCAGCGTTCTCCCAGCAGGGGTTGAAAAACTGTTTTTT,CSVLPAGVEKLFF,-,-,TRBV29-1,TRBJ1-4
TGTGCCAGCAGCCAGCTCCAGGGGGCGGGAGGCTACACCTTC,CASSQLQGAGGYTF,TRBD1,-,TRBV14,TRBJ1-2
TGTGCCAGCAGCCCTTTTCGGGGGAGCAATGAGCAGTTCTTC,CASSPFRGSNEQFF,-,-,TRBV3-1/TRBV3-2,TRBJ2-1
TGTGCCAGCAGACCTACCGGGACTAGTCATTCCAGCAGTGAGCAGTTCTTC,CASRPTGTSHSSSEQFF,TRBD2,-,TRBV11-2,TRBJ2-1
TGTGCCAGTAGTATAGAGGGCGATGAGCAGTTCTTC,CASSIEGDEQFF,-,-,TRBV19,TRBJ2-1
TGTGCCAGCAGCTTGGGACAGGCCGCTGCGGGCTACACCTTC,CASSLGQAAAGYTF,-,-,TRBV5-4,TRBJ1-2
TGCAGCGTCCTGGTGGGGAGTAATTCACCCCTCCACTTT,CSVLVGSNSPLHF,-,-,TRBV29-1,TRBJ1-6
TGTGCCAGCAGTTGGACAGACCGTAACATTCAGTACTTC,CASSWTDRNIQYF,-,-,TRBV12-3/TRBV12-4,TRBJ2-4
TGTGCCAGCAGCTCCGCAGGGGACACCTACAATGAGCAGTTCTTC,CASSSAGDTYNEQFF,-,-,TRBV7-2,TRBJ2-1
TGTGCCAGCAGGAGCGGGATCCGCAATGAGCAGTTCTTC,CASRSGIRNEQFF,TRBD2,-,TRBV12-3/TRBV12-4,TRBJ2-1
TGTGCCAGTAGTAAAAGACAGGGGAGACCTGACGAGCAGTACTTC,CASSKRQGRPDEQYF,TRBD1,once,TRBV19,TRBJ2-7
TGTGCCAGCAGTCTGAGTAACTATGGCTACACCTTC,CASSLSNYGYTF,-,-,TRBV28,TRBJ1-2
TGTGCCAGCAGAATACAGGGGGACACTGAAGCTTTCTTT,CASRIQGDTEAFF,TRBD1,few,TRBV27,TRBJ1-1
TGCGCCAGCAGCTTGAGCGTAGCCAATGAGCAGTTCTTC,CASSLSVANEQFF,-,once,TRBV5-1,TRBJ2-1
TGTGCCATCCGACAGGGTGGGAATGAAAAACTGTTTTTT,CAIRQGGNEKLFF,TRBD1,-,TRBV10-3,TRBJ1-4
TGTGCCACCAGCAGAAGCCCTGGGGGGAGCTCCTACAATGAGCAGTTCTTC,CATSRSPGGSSYNEQFF,-,once,TRBV15,TRBJ2-1
TGTGCCAGCAGCCCTGAGGGGGGGCGCGACTATGGCTACACCTTC,CASSPEGGRDYGYTF,-,-,TRBV2,TRBJ1-2
TGTGCCAGCTCACCACTTTCGGGCAGGGACACTGAAGCTTTCTTT,CASSPLSGRDTEAFF,-,once,TRBV18,TRBJ1-1
TGTGCCAGCAGCCCGAACAAACCGAACACCGGGGAGCTGTTTTTT,CASSPNKPNTGELFF,-,-,TRBV7-6,TRBJ2-2
TGTGCCAGCACGGGAAGGACTAGCGGGGGGGACGAGCAGTACTTC,CASTGRTSGGDEQYF,TRBD2,-,TRBV6-5,TRBJ2-7
TGTGCCAGCAGTAGGCGACCGACTTCCTACGAGCAGTACTTC,CASSRRPTSYEQYF,-,-,TRBV6-5,TRBJ2-7
TGTGCCACCATTCTCCTAAAGGACAGGGTTTCTTTCTCTGGAAACACCATATATTTT,CATILLKDRVSFSGNTIYF,TRBD1,-,TRBV24-1,TRBJ1-3
TGTGCCAGCAGTTACACTGCAACTAATGAAAAACTGTTTTTT,CASSYTATNEKLFF,-,-,TRBV6-5,TRBJ1-4
TGTGCCAGCAGTGACGGAGGGGTTTTCACAGATACGCAGTATTTT,CASSDGGVFTDTQYF,-,-,TRBV6-4,TRBJ2-3
TGTGCCAGCAGCCTGGGACAGGGGGGCACAGATACGCAGTATTTT,CASSLGQGGTDTQYF,TRBD1,few,TRBV5-4,TRBJ2-3
TGTGCCAGCAGCGGAGGGGCGCAGGATGGCTACACCTTC,CASSGGAQDGYTF,-,-,TRBV6-5,TRBJ1-2
TGTGCCAGCTCACCAGAGACAGGGAAACCTTACGAGCAGTACTTC,CASSPETGKPYEQYF,TRBD1,-,TRBV18,TRBJ2-7
TGTGCCAGCAGCCCTAGTTCGGGACACGTTAACACTGAAGCTTTCTTT,CASSPSSGHVNTEAFF,-,-,TRBV7-3,TRBJ1-1